Included here is one T cell receptor (beta chain) sequence, with context. The Seattle site enrolled patients during active infection and followed them longitudinally. The data were obtained in a study of blood T cell repertoires in COVID-19. Study in general: The study drew acute and convalescent COVID-19 samples from the United States, Italy and Spain.

Per germline, CDR1 SQVTM and CDR2 ANQGSEA. The CDR3 length is 12 residues. Unmatched junction bases numbered 12, after V lost 7 bases and J lost 12 bases. Under the authors' procedure: Nucleated cell number was recorded as an estimate derived from reference gene primer amplification. Profiled with immunoSEQ multiplex PCR; TCRdb holds only in-frame clones, not every one. That table furnishes V, J and clone size, whereas the DNA furnished D and trimming. The sample includes 75,000 to 90,000 clones, around 90% of them seen just once. This clonotype originated in a man between 18 and 29 years old with COVID-19, enrolled during active disease. The specimen was peripheral blood. The V call is TRBV29-1, the J call TRBJ2-1; 7 nucleotides align to TRBD2. CDR3 nucleotides: TGCAGCGGAAAGCGGGAATTCATAGGGCAGTTCTTC. Translated: CSGKREFIGQFF.